The 24 T cell receptor beta chains in this list originate from one sample, sequenced in a study of blood T cell repertoires in COVID-19. TCRdb's table, derived via immunoSEQ multiplex PCR, lists solely in-frame clones and lacks some. Altogether 100,000 or so clones are present, about 80% being singletons, with the ten largest covering approximately 19%. Sequenced material: peripheral blood. Receptor source: a woman aged 65 to 85 with acute or convalescent COVID-19.

This clone was detected only a few times. The genes are TRBV5-1 and TRBJ2-7; maybe TRBD1 (6 bases). V was shortened by 4 bases and J by 0 bases, with 17 bases between the two germline ends. The CDR3 has 16 amino acids. The germline V gene has CDR1 SGHRS and CDR2 YFSETQ. DNA for the CDR3: TGCGCCAGCAGCCCGGTCCTGGGGGCGGTCTCCTACGAGCAGTACTTC. Protein product: CASSPVLGAVSYEQYF.

This rearrangement joins TRBV3-1 (or the pseudogene TRBV3-2) to TRBJ1-1; 8 bases are shared with TRBD1. Germline CDR1 and CDR2: LGHDT and YNNKEL (reference sequence). Trimming removed 7 bases from V and 5 bases from J; junction bases left unmatched: 12. CDR3 length: 15 residues. The CDR3 region has the DNA TGTGCCAGCAACGACTACGCAGGGGGCTGGACTGAAGCTTTCTTT. It specifies CASNDYAGGWTEAFF.

This clone was seen a few times. The rearrangement uses TRBV28 and TRBJ2-1; 11 bases line up with TRBD2. With 6 bases clipped from V and 0 bases from J, the junction kept 19 bases outside the gene matches. CDR3 size: 21 residues. Germline assignment: CDR1 MDHEN and CDR2 SYDVKM. The CDR3 sequence: CASSPDRTSGLSRSSYNEQFF. The CDR3 bases are TGTGCCAGCAGCCCTGATCGGACTAGCGGGCTCAGCCGGAGCTCCTACAATGAGCAGTTCTTC.

This chain connects TRBV12-3 or TRBV12-4 to TRBJ2-7, with D perhaps TRBD1 (6 bases). The CDR3 spans 13 residues. The V end was cut by 6 bases, the J end by 2 bases, with 11 bases between. As DNA, the CDR3 is TGTGCCAGCAGCCCGGACAGCACCTACGAGCAGTACTTC. It encodes CASSPDSTYEQYF.

The rearrangement joins TRBV7-9 to TRBJ1-2, with a weak D call TRBD1 (6 bases). The CDR3 runs to 15 residues. V lost 5 bases and J lost 4, with 17 bases in between. CDR1 SEHNR and CDR2 FQNEAQ come from the germline V gene (reference sequence). Written as DNA, the CDR3 is TGTGCCAGCAGCATCAGGGGTCAGGCAGGCTATGGCTACACCTTC. This codes for CASSIRGQAGYGYTF.

V is TRBV20-1 and J is TRBJ1-1; 7 bases fit TRBD1. The CDR3 is 11 residues long. With 8 bases clipped from V and 5 bases from J, the junction kept 5 bases outside the gene matches. Germline CDR1 and CDR2: DFQATT and SNEGSKA (reference sequence). This CDR3 is CSFLRGTEAFF. CDR3 in DNA: TGCAGTTTTCTCAGGGGGACTGAAGCTTTCTTT.

The chain combines TRBV7-2 with TRBJ1-1; TRBD1 might be the D (6 bases). Germline CDR1 and CDR2: SGHTA and FQGNSA. The V and J ends lost 4 bases and 1 base respectively, with 22 bases between them. The CDR3 has 18 residues. CDR3 nucleotide sequence: TGTGCCAGCAGCTCTAACAGGGCCGGGGCGAGAACGAACACTGAAGCTTTCTTT. Translating it yields CASSSNRAGARTNTEAFF.

This clone was seen more than once but under ten times. The chain combines TRBV2 with TRBJ2-5; tentative D call: TRBD2 (6 bases). Germline CDR1 is SNHLY and CDR2 is FYNNEI. This CDR3 has 14 residues. Trimming pared 7 bases from V and 2 bases from J, leaving 14 bases between. In DNA, the CDR3 is TGTGCCAGCATGGGGGGTTCCCCACAAGAGACCCAGTACTTC. Translating it yields CASMGGSPQETQYF.

This sequence joins TRBV30 and TRBJ2-5; 7 bases map to TRBD2. This CDR3 is built from 14 residues. V lost 0 bases and J lost 1; bases outside the gene matches: 2. Germline V gene lookup returns CDR1 GTSNPN and CDR2 SVGIG (reference sequence). The CDR3, as DNA: TGTGCCTGGAGTGTGGGGGGGTTCCAAGAGACCCAGTACTTC. This translates into CAWSVGGFQETQYF.

This clone was seen just once. The rearrangement uses TRBV18 and TRBJ1-2; 10 nucleotides agree with TRBD1. CDR1 and CDR2 (germline): KGHSH, LQKENI. CDR3 length equals 15 residues. The ends lost 4 bases at V and 4 bases at J; junction bases unmatched: 6. The chain's CDR3 is CASSRGTGESYGYTF. The CDR3 DNA reads TGTGCCAGCTCACGAGGGACAGGGGAGTCCTATGGCTACACCTTC.

The chain uses TRBV28 and TRBJ1-5, with D perhaps TRBD1 (6 bases). Germline V gives CDR1 MDHEN, CDR2 SYDVKM. The CDR3 extends over 19 amino acids. Trimming took off 1 base at V and 0 bases at J, with 19 bases between the two ends. CDR3 region: CASSLSLGSGAYSNQPQHF. The DNA of the CDR3 is TGTGCCAGCAGTTTATCCCTAGGGTCAGGGGCGTATAGCAATCAGCCCCAGCATTTT.

The gene calls are TRBV5-1 and TRBJ1-1, with D perhaps matching TRBD1 (6 bases). V shed 4 bases and J shed 5 bases, with 15 bases lying between them. Germline V gene data show CDR1 as SGHRS and CDR2 as YFSETQ. The CDR3 runs to 14 residues. As DNA, the CDR3 is TGCGCCAGCAGCCTACTTAACAGGGATACTGAAGCTTTCTTT. Protein: CASSLLNRDTEAFF.

J is TRBJ1-6 and V is TRBV2; D may be TRBD1 (6 bases). This CDR3 contains 18 residues. Trimming removed 3 bases at V and 0 bases at J, with 15 bases between. CDR1 is SNHLY, CDR2 FYNNEI, per germline. The CDR3 DNA follows: TGTGCCAGCAGTGACCGTAGGACAGCGAGCTCCTATAATTCACCCCTCCACTTT. It specifies CASSDRRTASSYNSPLHF.

V gene TRBV5-5 combines with J gene TRBJ1-4; TRBD1 might be the D (5 bases). Germline V CDR1 and CDR2: SGHKS, YYEKEE (reference sequence). V was pared by 4 bases and J by 7 bases, with 17 bases between. This CDR3 has 15 amino acids. This CDR3 is CASSGLGAPGEKLFF. As DNA, the CDR3 is TGTGCCAGCAGCGGATTAGGGGCGCCGGGTGAAAAACTGTTTTTT.

A single count supports this clone. CDR3 in DNA: TGTGCCAGCATGCGGGACCAGCAAGAGACCCAGTACTTC. Encoded protein: CASMRDQQETQYF. This chain uses TRBV2 with TRBJ2-5, with D tentatively TRBD2 (6 bases). V was cut by 7 bases and J by 2 bases, with 11 bases left in between. Germline V gene lookup returns CDR1 SNHLY and CDR2 FYNNEI. The CDR3 has 13 residues.

This clone has a handful of counts. The chain couples TRBV5-1 to TRBJ2-7; D is unresolved. The CDR3 has 15 residues. Germline CDR1 SGHRS, CDR2 YFSETQ. V gave up 1 base and J gave up 0 bases, with 11 bases separating them. CDR3 bases: TGCGCCAGCAGCTTGTACGGCGCTAGCTCCTACGAGCAGTACTTC. Protein: CASSLYGASSYEQYF.

V usage is TRBV21-1 and J usage is TRBJ1-5; the D call in the table, TRBD1, was not verified against the DNA. TRBV21-1 is described as a pseudogene. The CDR3 covers 16 residues. CDR3 DNA: TGTGCCAGCAGCTCCCGGGACAGGGCTAGCAATCAGCCCCAGCATTTT. Protein product: CASSSRDRASNQPQHF.

The CDR3 sequence is CASSPPAGTGEQYF. The CDR3 coding sequence is TGTGCCAGCTCACCACCGGCAGGGACAGGGGAGCAGTACTTC. V usage is TRBV18 and J usage is TRBJ2-7, with 9 bases matching TRBD1. Germline V CDR1 and CDR2: KGHSH, LQKENI. Losses at the gene ends were 0 bases for V and 7 bases for J; bases not matched to a gene: 4. The CDR3 is 14 residues long.

V usage is TRBV30 and J usage is TRBJ2-1; 10 bases are a match to TRBD1. In germline, CDR1 is GTSNPN, CDR2 SVGIG (reference sequence). Germline trimming cut 1 base from V and 2 bases from J; bases unmatched to any gene: 5. This CDR3 has 16 amino acids. The CDR3 nucleotides are TGTGCCTGGAGTGGCCCCGGGACAGGGGCCTACAATGAGCAGTTCTTC. Translation: CAWSGPGTGAYNEQFF.

This chain joins TRBV15 and TRBJ2-2; D is perhaps TRBD1 (7 bases). V shed 3 bases and J shed 7 bases, with 15 bases lying between them. The CDR3 contains 15 residues. Germline V gene lookup returns CDR1 LNHNV and CDR2 YYDKDF (reference sequence). The CDR3 coding sequence is TGTGCCACCAGCAGCTACAGGGGAGGTGGCGGGGAGCTGTTTTTT. This gives the protein CATSSYRGGGGELFF.

As concerns this clone: One junction end does not reproduce the germline sequence, and a read error may be involved. The chain recombines TRBV20-1 with TRBJ1-6; TRBD1 is a possible D gene (6 bases). This CDR3 contains 11 residues. Germline V gives CDR1 DFQATT, CDR2 SNEGSKA (reference sequence). The CDR3 sequence: CSARDRGYVVF. The CDR3 coding sequence is TGCAGTGCTAGAGACAGGGGATACGTCGTCTTT.

The J gene is TRBJ1-5, the V gene TRBV18; the D gene is possibly TRBD1 (6 bases). Trimming left V 3 bases short and J 4 bases short, with 7 bases between. The CDR3 has 13 amino acids. Germline V gives CDR1 KGHSH, CDR2 LQKENI. The CDR3 loop reads CASSPDRNQPQHF. CDR3 in DNA: TGTGCCAGCTCACCGGACAGAAATCAGCCCCAGCATTTT.

The rearrangement links TRBV30 to TRBJ2-5; the D is unclear. V was pared by 0 bases and J by 5 bases, with 4 bases between. The germline V gene has CDR1 GTSNPN and CDR2 SVGIG (reference sequence). The length of the CDR3 is 11 residues. CDR3 nucleotide sequence: TGTGCCTGGAGTGTACGGGAGACCCAGTACTTC. The encoded protein is CAWSVRETQYF.

The rearrangement links TRBV9 to TRBJ2-2; the D gene is possibly TRBD2 (5 bases). Trimming took off 4 bases at V and 2 bases at J, with 12 bases between the two ends. The CDR3 consists of 15 residues. Germline CDR1 is SGDLS and CDR2 is YYNGEE. The CDR3 loop reads CASSPGLSNTGELFF. CDR3 nucleotides: TGTGCCAGCAGCCCCGGACTGTCTAACACCGGGGAGCTGTTTTTT.